This T cell receptor (beta chain) emerged from a study of blood T cells in healthy people across ages (dated by TCRdb to the mid-2010s). Study-level background: In model experiments, template switching captured about one uniquely barcoded TCR beta cDNA molecule for every two T cells. The study measured age-related changes in TCR beta repertoire diversity using deep sequencing normalized with unique cDNA molecular identifiers. The donors were divided into four age groups: young (average roughly 17 years), middle-aged (around 41), aged (62) and long-lived (82). Donors of different ages were randomly distributed across sequencing lanes to avoid experimental bias. Two additional independent replicas of 1 million unique cDNA reads from the same blood draw were analyzed for two donors (one aged 18 to 30 and one aged 80 or older).

For this clonotype: There is no known antigen for this receptor. Nothing much larger sits one base from this clone, and base qualities are not available.

Counted from cysteine to phenylalanine, this CDR3 has 13 amino acids. The kept DNA is CDR3 alone, 39 bases in frame from the first base. From the germline V gene (reference sequence), CDR1 is DFQATT and CDR2 is SNEGSKA. V loses 5 bases at its end and J loses 3 bases; junction bases beyond the gene matches: 5. What the research found in general, with its limitations: Compared with the aged group, more naive CD4+ T cells, fewer expanded clones and increased TCR diversity were shown by the long-lived group, suggesting age selection. Bulk unsorted PBMC profiling prevented conclusive comparison of naive and antigen-experienced compartments. As age increased, observed TCR beta diversity per million T cells dropped in a roughly linear way, and a significant reduction was already evident by age about 36. The CMV infection status of donors was not known, potentially confounding age-related changes in expanded clonotypes. A strong correlation was found between observed TCR beta diversity and the percentage of naive T cells measured by flow cytometry. Estimates of total diversity from one million sequenced T cells were regarded as lower bounds and underestimates.

Receptors were amplified or captured by 5' RACE. Reads for this sample came from an Illumina HiSeq 2500. A second about 7 to 11 cycle PCR used a sample-barcoded 5' primer and a J-beta primer mix. A template-switch 5' adaptor carrying 12 random nucleotides introduced a unique molecular identifier onto each TCR beta cDNA molecule. At least 2.5 million CDR3-containing paired-end reads were obtained from each sample. All of the RNA was converted into first-strand cDNA using the Mint cDNA synthesis kit, with a TRBC-specific oligonucleotide serving as the primer. All cDNA was treated with uracil-DNA glycosylase and then went through a first 18-cycle PCR with the universal primers M1SS and BC2_uni_R. Under the source paper's analysis protocol: For normalization, 1 million high-quality reads, each with a distinct molecular identifier, were randomly selected from each sample. Reads sharing molecular identifiers were discarded rather than binned into consensus sequences. CDR3 identification, clonotype clustering and error correction used MiTCR with a Q25 quality threshold and the strictest error-elimination algorithm. Lower-bound total TCR beta diversity was estimated with a nonparametric unseen species model using Euler transformation. Through fastp at Q25 and MiXCR, TCRdb rebuilt clones from the public reads, retaining in-frame beta chains. For every CDR3 protein sequence, its rows merge into one entry that carries the most common genes and DNA. These V and J calls are TCRdb output, not the study's own analysis. In this sample the table shows some 900,000 distinct CDR3 sequences, 29% of which occur a single time. The ten largest clones capture 17% of the sample.

The roughly 39 donors, aged about 6 to 95 years, were systemically healthy Caucasian individuals from Russia. Each donor gave about 11 milliliters of peripheral blood, drawn into EDTA-treated Vacutainer tubes. Ficoll-Paque density-gradient centrifugation was used to isolate PBMCs, with at least 7 million per sample. Trizol reagent was used to extract total RNA from PBMCs, with at least 5 micrograms per sample. The percentages of naive CD45RAhigh/CD27high T cells were determined by flow cytometry on a PBMC aliquot from every donor. This TCR came from an elderly woman in good health. The chain joins TRBV20-1 to TRBJ2-7, with 9 middle bases fitting TRBD1. Sequenced material: blood. The bases read TGCAGTGCTGGGGACAGGGTGGGCTACGAGCAGTACTTC. Translation gives CSAGDRVGYEQYF.